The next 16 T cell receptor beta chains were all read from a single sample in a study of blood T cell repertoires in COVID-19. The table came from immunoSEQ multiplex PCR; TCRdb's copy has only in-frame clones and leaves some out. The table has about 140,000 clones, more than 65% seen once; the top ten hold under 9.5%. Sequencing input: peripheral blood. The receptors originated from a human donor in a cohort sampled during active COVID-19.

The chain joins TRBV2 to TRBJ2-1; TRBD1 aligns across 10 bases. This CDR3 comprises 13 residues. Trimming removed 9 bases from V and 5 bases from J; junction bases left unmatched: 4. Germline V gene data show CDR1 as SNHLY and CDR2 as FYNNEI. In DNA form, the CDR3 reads TGTGCCAGGGGGGGGACAGGGGACAATGAGCAGTTCTTC. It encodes CARGGTGDNEQFF.

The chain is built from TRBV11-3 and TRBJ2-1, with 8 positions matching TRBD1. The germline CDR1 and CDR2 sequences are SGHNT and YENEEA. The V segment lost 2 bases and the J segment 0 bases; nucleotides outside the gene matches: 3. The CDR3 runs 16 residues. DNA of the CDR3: TGTGCCAGCAGCTTAAGGACAGGGAGCTCCTACAATGAGCAGTTCTTC. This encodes CASSLRTGSSYNEQFF.

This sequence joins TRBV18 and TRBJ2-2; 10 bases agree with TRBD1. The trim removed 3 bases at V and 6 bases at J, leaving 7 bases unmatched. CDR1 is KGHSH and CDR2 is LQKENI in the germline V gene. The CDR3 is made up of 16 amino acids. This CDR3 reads CASSPQTGGEAGELFF. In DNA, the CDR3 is TGTGCCAGCTCACCCCAGACAGGGGGCGAGGCCGGGGAGCTGTTTTTT.

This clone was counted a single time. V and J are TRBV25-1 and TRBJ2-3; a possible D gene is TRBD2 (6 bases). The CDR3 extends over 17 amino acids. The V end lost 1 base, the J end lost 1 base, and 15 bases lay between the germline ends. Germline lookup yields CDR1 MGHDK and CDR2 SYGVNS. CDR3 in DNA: TGTGCCAGCAGTGAATTCGGGGGAACTAAGGGCACAGATACGCAGTATTTT. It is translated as CASSEFGGTKGTDTQYF.

In nucleotides, the CDR3 is TGTGCCAGCAGCCAAGTCACACCAAACCGGGGAAACATTCAGTACTTC. It yields the protein CASSQVTPNRGNIQYF. The chain is built from TRBV3-1 (or the pseudogene TRBV3-2) and TRBJ2-4; the D gene is possibly TRBD2 (5 bases). Trimming took 1 base from V and 6 from J, leaving 16 bases between them. The CDR3 has 16 residues. CDR1 LGHDT and CDR2 YNNKEL come from the germline V gene (reference sequence).

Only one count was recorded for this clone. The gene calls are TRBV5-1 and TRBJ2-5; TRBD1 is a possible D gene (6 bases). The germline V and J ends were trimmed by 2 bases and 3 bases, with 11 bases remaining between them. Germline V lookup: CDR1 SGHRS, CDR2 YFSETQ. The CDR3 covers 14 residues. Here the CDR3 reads CASSFLGAEETQYF. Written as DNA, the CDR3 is TGCGCCAGCAGCTTTTTGGGGGCGGAAGAGACCCAGTACTTC.

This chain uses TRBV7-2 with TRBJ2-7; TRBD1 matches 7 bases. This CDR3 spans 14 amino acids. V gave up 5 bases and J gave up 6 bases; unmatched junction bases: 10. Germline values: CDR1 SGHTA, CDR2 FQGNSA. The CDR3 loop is CASSPDRAVSEQYF. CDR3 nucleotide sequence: TGTGCCAGCAGCCCTGACAGGGCAGTCTCCGAGCAGTACTTC.

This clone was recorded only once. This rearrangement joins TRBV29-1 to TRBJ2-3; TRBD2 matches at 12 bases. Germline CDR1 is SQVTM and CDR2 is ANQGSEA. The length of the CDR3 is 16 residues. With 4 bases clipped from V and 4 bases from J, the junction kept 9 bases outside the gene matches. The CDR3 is CSVVRASGGASDTQYF. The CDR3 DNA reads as TGCAGCGTTGTTCGGGCTAGCGGGGGGGCGTCAGATACGCAGTATTTT.

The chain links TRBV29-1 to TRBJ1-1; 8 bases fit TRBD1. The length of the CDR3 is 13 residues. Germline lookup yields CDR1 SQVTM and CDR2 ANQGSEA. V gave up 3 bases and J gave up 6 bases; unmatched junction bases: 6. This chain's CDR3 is CSVDRQGAAEAFF. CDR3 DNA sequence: TGCAGCGTTGATAGGCAGGGGGCTGCTGAAGCTTTCTTT.

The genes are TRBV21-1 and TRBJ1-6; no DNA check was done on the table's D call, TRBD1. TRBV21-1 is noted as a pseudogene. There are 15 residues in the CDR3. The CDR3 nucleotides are TGTGCCAGCTGTCGGACAGGGCGCTGTGAATCACCCCTCCACTTT. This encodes CASCRTGRCESPLHF.

CDR3 sequence (DNA): TGTGCCACCAGTGCCGGGACAGGGGGCACAGATACGCAGTATTTT. This gives the protein CATSAGTGGTDTQYF. The rearrangement joins TRBV24-1 to TRBJ2-3; 10 positions match TRBD1. Germline V gives CDR1 KGHDR, CDR2 SFDVKD. The trim removed 5 bases at V and 1 base at J, leaving 2 bases unmatched. CDR3 length: 15 residues.

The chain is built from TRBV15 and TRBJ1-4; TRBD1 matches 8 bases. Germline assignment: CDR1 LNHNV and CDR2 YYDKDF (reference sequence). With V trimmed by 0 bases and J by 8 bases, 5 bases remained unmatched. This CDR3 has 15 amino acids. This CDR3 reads CATSRDGTGGEKLFF. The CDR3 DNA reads TGTGCCACCAGCAGAGACGGTACAGGGGGGGAAAAACTGTTTTTT.

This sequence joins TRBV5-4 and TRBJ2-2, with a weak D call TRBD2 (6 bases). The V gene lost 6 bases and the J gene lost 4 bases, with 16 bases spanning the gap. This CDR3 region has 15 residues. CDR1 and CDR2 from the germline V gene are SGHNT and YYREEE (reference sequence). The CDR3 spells CASTRANGGTGELFF. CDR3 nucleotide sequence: TGTGCCAGCACCCGGGCTAACGGGGGCACCGGGGAGCTGTTTTTT.

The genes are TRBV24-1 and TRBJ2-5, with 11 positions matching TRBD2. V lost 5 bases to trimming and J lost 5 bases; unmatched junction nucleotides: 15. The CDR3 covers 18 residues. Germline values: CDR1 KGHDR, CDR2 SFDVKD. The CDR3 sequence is CATSGGLAGFSIGETQYF. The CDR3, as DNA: TGTGCCACCAGTGGTGGACTAGCGGGTTTTTCAATTGGGGAGACCCAGTACTTC.

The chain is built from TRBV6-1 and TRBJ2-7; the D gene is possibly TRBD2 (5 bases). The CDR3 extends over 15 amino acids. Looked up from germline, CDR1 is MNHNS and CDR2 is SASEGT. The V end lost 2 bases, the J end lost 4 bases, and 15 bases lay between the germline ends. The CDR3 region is CASSELRGLVYEQYF. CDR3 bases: TGTGCCAGCAGTGAACTACGAGGGTTGGTGTACGAGCAGTACTTC.

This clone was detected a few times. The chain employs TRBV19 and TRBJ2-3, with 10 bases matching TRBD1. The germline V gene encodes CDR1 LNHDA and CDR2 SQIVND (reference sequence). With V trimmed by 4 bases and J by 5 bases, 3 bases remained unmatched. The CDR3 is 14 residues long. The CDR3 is CASSRQGAQDTQYF. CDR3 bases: TGTGCCAGTAGTAGACAGGGGGCGCAAGATACGCAGTATTTT.